A selection of T cell receptor beta chains follows, all from one sample in a study of resident and recirculating memory T cells in vitiligo. The protocol was immunoSEQ multiplex PCR, while the TCRdb copy is restricted to in-frame clones and leaves out a portion. This table has around 70,000 clones, 91% appearing once. Source material: blood. All receptors derive from a male donor with vitiligo. The CDR3 runs from the conserved cysteine through the conserved F or W. The order of the fields is D gene, J gene, V gene, clone size, CDR3 protein, CDR3 DNA. D genes are given only for firm matches. Some rows mark clone size as missing; the rest say once, few, many or name a class of expanded clone.

d_call: -; j_call: TRBJ2-7; v_call: TRBV5-1; clone_size: -; cdr3_aa: CASSLKTDSIHSYEQYF; cdr3_nt: TGCGCCAGCAGCTTGAAAACCGACAGTATTCACTCCTACGAGCAGTACTTC
d_call: -; j_call: TRBJ1-3; v_call: TRBV2; clone_size: -; cdr3_aa: CASSERRFSGNTIYF; cdr3_nt: TGTGCCAGCAGTGAACGGAGGTTCTCTGGAAACACCATATATTTT
d_call: -; j_call: TRBJ2-7; v_call: TRBV18; clone_size: -; cdr3_aa: CASSPTVLYEQYF; cdr3_nt: TGTGCCAGCTCACCGACAGTGCTCTACGAGCAGTACTTC
d_call: -; j_call: TRBJ2-1; v_call: TRBV7-2; clone_size: -; cdr3_aa: CASSPGVASHRGQFF; cdr3_nt: TGTGCCAGCAGCCCGGGGGTGGCATCTCACCGTGGGCAGTTCTTC
d_call: -; j_call: TRBJ1-2; v_call: TRBV5-5; clone_size: -; cdr3_aa: CASSLEQANYGYTF; cdr3_nt: TGTGCCAGCAGCTTGGAACAGGCTAACTATGGCTACACCTTC
d_call: TRBD1; j_call: TRBJ1-2; v_call: TRBV9; clone_size: -; cdr3_aa: CASSVAGTGYGLGYTF; cdr3_nt: TGTGCCAGCAGCGTAGCTGGGACAGGGTACGGACTCGGCTACACCTTC
d_call: TRBD2; j_call: TRBJ2-3; v_call: TRBV28; clone_size: -; cdr3_aa: CASSPSSGLAGGYTQYF; cdr3_nt: TGTGCCAGCAGTCCCTCGAGCGGACTAGCGGGGGGGTATACGCAGTATTTT
d_call: TRBD1; j_call: TRBJ2-7; v_call: TRBV5-1; clone_size: -; cdr3_aa: CASSLAPGGEQYF; cdr3_nt: TGCGCCAGCAGCTTGGCGCCAGGGGGCGAGCAGTACTTC
d_call: -; j_call: TRBJ2-7; v_call: TRBV27; clone_size: -; cdr3_aa: CASSSLSYEQYF; cdr3_nt: TGTGCCAGCAGTTCCCTCTCCTACGAGCAGTACTTC
d_call: -; j_call: TRBJ1-1; v_call: TRBV4-2; clone_size: -; cdr3_aa: CASSQDIAGYTEAFF; cdr3_nt: TGTGCCAGCAGCCAAGATATTGCAGGTTACACTGAAGCTTTCTTT
d_call: -; j_call: TRBJ1-5; v_call: TRBV7-2; clone_size: -; cdr3_aa: CASSLQSRGGNQPQHF; cdr3_nt: TGTGCCAGCAGCTTACAATCCAGGGGTGGCAATCAGCCCCAGCATTTT
d_call: TRBD2; j_call: TRBJ2-1; v_call: TRBV6-1; clone_size: -; cdr3_aa: CASSDLTSGGYNEQFF; cdr3_nt: TGTGCCAGCAGTGACCTGACTAGCGGGGGATACAATGAGCAGTTCTTC
d_call: TRBD1; j_call: TRBJ1-1; v_call: TRBV27; clone_size: -; cdr3_aa: CASSLRQGVEAFF; cdr3_nt: TGTGCCAGCAGTTTAAGGCAGGGGGTTGAAGCTTTCTTT
d_call: -; j_call: TRBJ1-1; v_call: TRBV5-4; clone_size: -; cdr3_aa: CASSLSTYSTEAFF; cdr3_nt: TGTGCCAGCAGCTTGAGCACATACAGCACTGAAGCTTTCTTT
d_call: -; j_call: TRBJ1-1; v_call: TRBV4-1; clone_size: -; cdr3_aa: CASRQAYTSTEAFF; cdr3_nt: TGCGCCAGCAGGCAGGCCTACACCAGCACTGAAGCTTTCTTT
d_call: -; j_call: TRBJ1-2; v_call: TRBV4-3; clone_size: -; cdr3_aa: CASSQGQNYGYTF; cdr3_nt: TGCGCCAGCAGCCAAGGACAAAACTATGGCTACACCTTC
d_call: -; j_call: TRBJ1-1; v_call: TRBV14; clone_size: -; cdr3_aa: CASSHDSPTEAFF; cdr3_nt: TGTGCCAGCAGCCACGACAGCCCCACTGAAGCTTTCTTT
d_call: TRBD1; j_call: TRBJ1-2; v_call: TRBV5-6; clone_size: -; cdr3_aa: CARSSLDRENYGYTF; cdr3_nt: TGTGCCCGCAGCTCACTGGACAGGGAAAATTATGGCTACACCTTC
d_call: -; j_call: TRBJ1-1; v_call: TRBV25-1; clone_size: -; cdr3_aa: CASSPTGNTEAFF; cdr3_nt: TGTGCCAGCAGTCCTACAGGGAACACTGAAGCTTTCTTT
d_call: -; j_call: TRBJ2-5; v_call: TRBV28; clone_size: -; cdr3_aa: CASSAAFSQETQYF; cdr3_nt: TGTGCCAGCAGTGCGGCCTTCTCCCAAGAAACCCAGTACTTC
d_call: TRBD1; j_call: TRBJ2-3; v_call: TRBV6-1; clone_size: -; cdr3_aa: CASSGLGQARDTQYF; cdr3_nt: TGTGCCAGCAGTGGGTTAGGACAGGCCAGAGATACGCAGTATTTT
d_call: TRBD2; j_call: TRBJ2-5; v_call: TRBV27; clone_size: -; cdr3_aa: CASRVAGGRGETQYF; cdr3_nt: TGTGCCAGCAGGGTAGCGGGGGGGCGAGGAGAGACCCAGTACTTC
d_call: -; j_call: TRBJ2-7; v_call: TRBV6-1; clone_size: -; cdr3_aa: CASSEFRMSYEQYF; cdr3_nt: TGTGCCAGCAGTGAATTCAGGATGTCCTACGAGCAGTACTTC
d_call: TRBD1; j_call: TRBJ1-5; v_call: TRBV19; clone_size: once; cdr3_aa: CASTLTPDRPDQPQHF; cdr3_nt: TGTGCCAGTACCCTGACCCCGGACAGGCCTGATCAGCCCCAGCATTTT
d_call: -; j_call: TRBJ2-3; v_call: TRBV6-5; clone_size: -; cdr3_aa: CASREQGLSDTQYF; cdr3_nt: TGTGCCAGCAGAGAACAGGGATTGAGTGATACGCAGTATTTT
d_call: TRBD2; j_call: TRBJ2-1; v_call: TRBV6-1; clone_size: -; cdr3_aa: CASSEEGREGYNEQFF; cdr3_nt: TGTGCCAGCAGTGAAGAGGGCAGGGAGGGCTACAATGAGCAGTTCTTC
d_call: TRBD1; j_call: TRBJ1-6; v_call: TRBV5-1; clone_size: -; cdr3_aa: CASSVTGGSSFSPLHF; cdr3_nt: TGCGCCAGCAGCGTGACAGGGGGCAGTAGCTTTTCACCCCTCCACTTT
d_call: TRBD2; j_call: TRBJ2-3; v_call: TRBV5-4; clone_size: -; cdr3_aa: CASSLGTSGGGTDTQYF; cdr3_nt: TGTGCCAGCAGCCTCGGGACTAGCGGGGGAGGCACAGATACGCAGTATTTT
d_call: -; j_call: TRBJ1-2; v_call: TRBV9; clone_size: -; cdr3_aa: CASSVEVGGSYGYTF; cdr3_nt: TGTGCCAGCAGCGTAGAGGTAGGGGGAAGCTATGGCTACACCTTC
d_call: TRBD2; j_call: TRBJ2-5; v_call: TRBV5-1; clone_size: -; cdr3_aa: CASSLGSGGGETQYF; cdr3_nt: TGCGCCAGCAGCTTGGGGAGCGGGGGCGGGGAGACCCAGTACTTC
d_call: -; j_call: TRBJ2-3; v_call: TRBV9; clone_size: once; cdr3_aa: CASSAAGQSTDTQYF; cdr3_nt: TGTGCCAGCAGCGCGGCGGGACAGTCGACAGATACGCAGTATTTT
d_call: TRBD1; j_call: TRBJ2-1; v_call: TRBV2; clone_size: -; cdr3_aa: CANRQGMVNEQFF; cdr3_nt: TGTGCCAACCGACAGGGTATGGTCAATGAGCAGTTCTTC
d_call: -; j_call: TRBJ2-5; v_call: TRBV7-9; clone_size: -; cdr3_aa: CASSLVPGEETQYF; cdr3_nt: TGTGCCAGCAGCTTAGTACCAGGGGAAGAGACCCAGTACTTC
d_call: -; j_call: TRBJ1-1; v_call: TRBV27; clone_size: -; cdr3_aa: CASSFEGNTEAFF; cdr3_nt: TGTGCCAGCAGTTTTGAGGGGAACACTGAAGCTTTCTTT
d_call: -; j_call: TRBJ1-1; v_call: TRBV7-9; clone_size: once; cdr3_aa: CASTRDIMNTEAFF; cdr3_nt: TGTGCCAGCACCCGAGACATTATGAACACTGAAGCTTTCTTT
d_call: -; j_call: TRBJ2-3; v_call: TRBV19; clone_size: -; cdr3_aa: CASSASAPTDTQYF; cdr3_nt: TGTGCCAGTAGCGCTAGCGCGCCCACAGATACGCAGTATTTT
d_call: TRBD1; j_call: TRBJ1-2; v_call: TRBV9; clone_size: -; cdr3_aa: CASSPSDRPVYGYTF; cdr3_nt: TGTGCCAGCAGCCCATCGGACAGGCCTGTCTATGGCTACACCTTC
d_call: -; j_call: TRBJ2-3; v_call: TRBV11-2; clone_size: -; cdr3_aa: CASSLVVGAGTDTQYF; cdr3_nt: TGTGCCAGCAGCTTAGTTGTGGGGGCCGGCACAGATACGCAGTATTTT
d_call: TRBD2; j_call: TRBJ2-1; v_call: TRBV4-3; clone_size: -; cdr3_aa: CASSHDPSGVSYNEQFF; cdr3_nt: TGCGCCAGCAGCCACGATCCAAGCGGGGTCTCCTACAATGAGCAGTTCTTC
d_call: -; j_call: TRBJ1-1; v_call: TRBV27; clone_size: once; cdr3_aa: CASSPAGVNTEAFF; cdr3_nt: TGTGCCAGCAGTCCGGCAGGCGTCAACACTGAAGCTTTCTTT
d_call: TRBD1; j_call: TRBJ2-1; v_call: TRBV28; clone_size: -; cdr3_aa: CASSSSGTGRHEQFF; cdr3_nt: TGTGCCAGCAGTTCTTCCGGGACAGGGCGTCATGAGCAGTTCTTC
d_call: TRBD1; j_call: TRBJ1-2; v_call: TRBV6-1; clone_size: medium-sized; cdr3_aa: CATSRDRVPSYGYTF; cdr3_nt: TGTGCCACCTCCCGGGACAGGGTGCCTTCCTATGGCTACACCTTC
d_call: TRBD1; j_call: TRBJ2-7; v_call: TRBV9; clone_size: -; cdr3_aa: CASSALPTGGHEQYF; cdr3_nt: TGTGCCAGCAGCGCGCTACCGACAGGGGGCCACGAGCAGTACTTC
d_call: -; j_call: TRBJ2-5; v_call: TRBV6-1; clone_size: -; cdr3_aa: CASSEARGGQETQYF; cdr3_nt: TGTGCCAGCAGTGAAGCGAGGGGGGGGCAGGAGACCCAGTACTTC